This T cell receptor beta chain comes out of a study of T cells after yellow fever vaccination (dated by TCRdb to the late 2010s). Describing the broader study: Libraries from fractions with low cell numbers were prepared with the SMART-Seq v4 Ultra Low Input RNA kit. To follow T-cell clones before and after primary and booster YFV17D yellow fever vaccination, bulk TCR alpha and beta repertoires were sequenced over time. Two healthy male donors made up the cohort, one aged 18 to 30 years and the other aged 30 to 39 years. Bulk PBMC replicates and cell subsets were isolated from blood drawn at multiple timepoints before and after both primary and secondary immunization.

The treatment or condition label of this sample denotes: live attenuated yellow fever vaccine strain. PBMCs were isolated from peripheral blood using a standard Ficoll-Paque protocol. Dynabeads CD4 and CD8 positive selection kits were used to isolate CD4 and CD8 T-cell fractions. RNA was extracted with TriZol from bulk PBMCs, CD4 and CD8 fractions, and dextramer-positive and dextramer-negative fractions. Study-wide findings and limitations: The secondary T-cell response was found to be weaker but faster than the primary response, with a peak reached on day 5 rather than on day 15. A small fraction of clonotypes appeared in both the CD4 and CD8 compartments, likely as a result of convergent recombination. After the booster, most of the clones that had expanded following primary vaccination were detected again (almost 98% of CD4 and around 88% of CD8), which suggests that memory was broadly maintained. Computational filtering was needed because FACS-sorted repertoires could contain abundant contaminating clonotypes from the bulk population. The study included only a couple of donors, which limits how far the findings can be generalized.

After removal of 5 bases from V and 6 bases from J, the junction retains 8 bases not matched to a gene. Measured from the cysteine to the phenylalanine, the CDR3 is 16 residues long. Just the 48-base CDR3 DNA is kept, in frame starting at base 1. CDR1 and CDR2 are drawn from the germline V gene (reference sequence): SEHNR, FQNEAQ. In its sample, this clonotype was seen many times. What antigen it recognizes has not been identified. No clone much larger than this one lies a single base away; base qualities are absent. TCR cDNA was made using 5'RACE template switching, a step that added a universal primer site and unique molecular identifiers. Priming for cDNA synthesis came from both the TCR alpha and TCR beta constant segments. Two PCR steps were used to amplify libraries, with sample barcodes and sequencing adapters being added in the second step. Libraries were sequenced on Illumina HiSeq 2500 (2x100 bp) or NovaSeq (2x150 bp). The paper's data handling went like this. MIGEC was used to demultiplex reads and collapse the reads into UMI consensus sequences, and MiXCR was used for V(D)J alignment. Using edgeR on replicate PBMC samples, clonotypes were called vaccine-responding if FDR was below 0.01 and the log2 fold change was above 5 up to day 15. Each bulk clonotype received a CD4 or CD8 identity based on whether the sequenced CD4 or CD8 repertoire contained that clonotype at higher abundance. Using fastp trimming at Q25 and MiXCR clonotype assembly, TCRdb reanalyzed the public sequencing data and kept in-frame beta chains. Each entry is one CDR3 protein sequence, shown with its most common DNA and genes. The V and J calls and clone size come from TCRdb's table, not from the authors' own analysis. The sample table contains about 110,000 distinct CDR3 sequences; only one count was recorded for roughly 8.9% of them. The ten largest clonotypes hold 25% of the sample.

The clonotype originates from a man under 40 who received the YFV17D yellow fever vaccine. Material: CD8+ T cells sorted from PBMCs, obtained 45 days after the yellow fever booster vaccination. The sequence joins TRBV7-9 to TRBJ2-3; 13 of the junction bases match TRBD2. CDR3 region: CASSQPTSGRADTQYF. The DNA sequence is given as TGTGCCAGCAGCCAACCCACTAGCGGGAGGGCGGATACGCAGTATTTT. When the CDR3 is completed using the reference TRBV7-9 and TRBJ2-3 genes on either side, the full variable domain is DTGVSQNPRHKITKRGQNVTFRCDPISEHNRLYWYRQTLGQGPEFLTYFQNEAQLEKSRLLSDRFSAERPKGSFSTLEIQRTEQGDSAMYLCASSQPTSGRADTQYFGPGTRLTVL.